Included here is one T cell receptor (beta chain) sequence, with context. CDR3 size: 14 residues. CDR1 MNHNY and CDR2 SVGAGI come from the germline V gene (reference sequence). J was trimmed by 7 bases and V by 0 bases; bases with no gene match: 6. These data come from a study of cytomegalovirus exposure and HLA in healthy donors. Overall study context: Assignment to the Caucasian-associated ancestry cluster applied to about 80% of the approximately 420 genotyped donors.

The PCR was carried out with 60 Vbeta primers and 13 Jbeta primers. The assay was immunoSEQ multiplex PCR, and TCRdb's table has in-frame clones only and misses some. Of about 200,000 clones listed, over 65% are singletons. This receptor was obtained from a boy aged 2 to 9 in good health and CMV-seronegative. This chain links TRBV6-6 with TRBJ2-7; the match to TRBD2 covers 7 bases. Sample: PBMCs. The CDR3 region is CASSYSSPGGEQYF. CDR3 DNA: TGTGCCAGCAGTTACTCGTCTCCCGGGGGGGAGCAGTACTTC.